This TCR beta chain came from a study of cytomegalovirus exposure and HLA in healthy donors. Regarding the study as a whole: Rarity marked most TCR sequences, yet some public TCRs occurred in many donors.

Concerning this clone itself: What it binds is not known.

There are 16 residues in the CDR3. Germline loops: CDR1 SGDLS, CDR2 YYNGEE. V trimming: 0 bases; J trimming: 4 bases; junction bases outside the gene matches: 6. PCR used 60 Vbeta primers and 13 Jbeta primers. Here immunoSEQ multiplex PCR was the method, and the copy in TCRdb shows in-frame clones only, minus some. Among over 100,000 clones, 75% to 90% were seen once, and the ten largest hold less than 2%. The receptor comes from a man aged 35 to 55 in good health and CMV-seronegative. This chain links TRBV9 with TRBJ2-5; 10 nucleotides line up with TRBD1. Sequenced sample: PBMCs. The CDR3 region is CASSVAGTGEGETQYF. In nucleotides, the CDR3 is TGTGCCAGCAGCGTAGCCGGGACAGGGGAAGGAGAGACCCAGTACTTC.